A single sample gave rise to the 22 T cell receptor beta chains below, sequenced in a study of shared clonotypes between healthy human individuals. The data were produced by immunoSEQ multiplex PCR, yet TCRdb's version contains in-frame clones alone and is incomplete. The repertoire holds roughly 2.5 million clones, with 90% to 95% as singletons. Specimen: naive CD4+ T cells sorted from blood. The subset was: CD45RA+ positively selected. Receptor source: a man younger than 30 in good health.

The gene calls are TRBV9 and TRBJ1-2; D is unclear. The germline V gene has CDR1 SGDLS and CDR2 YYNGEE. Trimming stripped 1 base from V and 8 bases from J, with 9 bases between. The CDR3 runs 12 residues. The CDR3: CASSVRPCGYTF. The CDR3 region has the DNA TGTGCCAGCAGCGTAAGGCCATGCGGCTACACCTTC.

The chain couples TRBV19 to TRBJ2-7; 9 bases match TRBD1. Germline CDR1 and CDR2: LNHDA and SQIVND (reference sequence). The V gene end was trimmed by 6 bases and the J gene end by 3 bases; junction bases not matched to a gene: 6. The CDR3 loop spans 14 amino acids. CDR3 sequence reads: CASSRQGGLYEQYF. The CDR3 coding sequence is TGTGCCAGTAGCCGACAGGGGGGACTCTACGAGCAGTACTTC.

The chain has TRBV27 and TRBJ2-3; the D gene is possibly TRBD2 (5 bases). The CDR3 has 18 amino acids. Germline lookup yields CDR1 MNHEY and CDR2 SMNVEV (reference sequence). Between the trimmed V and J ends, which lost 5 bases and 1 base, there was a span of 22 bases. The CDR3 reads CASSPRGGDSTRTDTQYF. The CDR3 nucleotides are TGTGCCAGCAGTCCTAGAGGAGGAGATAGTACTCGCACAGATACGCAGTATTTT.

J is TRBJ1-1 and V is TRBV2, with a weak D call TRBD1 (6 bases). From germline, CDR1 is SNHLY and CDR2 FYNNEI. The CDR3 length is 15 residues. The V end lost 0 bases, the J end lost 5 bases, and 13 bases lay between the germline ends. The DNA for the CDR3 is TGTGCCAGCAGTGAAGCGGTGACAGGTTCTACTGAAGCTTTCTTT. It encodes CASSEAVTGSTEAFF.

The rearrangement joins TRBV12-5 to TRBJ2-1, with D uncertain. There are 15 residues in the CDR3. Germline V gives CDR1 LGHNT, CDR2 FRNRAP. V lost 3 bases, J lost 6 bases, and 15 bases lay in between. The CDR3 sequence: CASGLGDTRSNEQFF. The CDR3, as DNA: TGTGCTAGTGGTTTAGGTGACACGCGGTCCAATGAGCAGTTCTTC.

This clone was observed a handful of times. CDR3 nucleotides: TGTGCCAGCAGTTCGGGACCGGTCTACGAGCAGTACTTC. Amino acid sequence: CASSSGPVYEQYF. The chain recombines TRBV6-5 with TRBJ2-7; D tentatively fits TRBD1 or TRBD2 (5 bases each). The germline gives CDR1 MNHEY, CDR2 SVGAGI. V lost 4 bases and J lost 3, with 10 bases in between. The CDR3 length is 13 residues.

This clone was picked up one time. The chain joins TRBV9 to TRBJ2-5; TRBD2 matches at 7 bases. Germline CDR1 is SGDLS and CDR2 is YYNGEE. Unmatched junction bases numbered 6, after V lost 0 bases and J lost 4 bases. There are 15 residues in the CDR3. The CDR3 is CASSVVAGDLETQYF. The CDR3 DNA reads as TGTGCCAGCAGCGTAGTTGCGGGGGACTTAGAGACCCAGTACTTC.

The chain links TRBV6-1 to TRBJ2-7; the match to TRBD1 covers 8 bases. Per germline, CDR1 MNHNS and CDR2 SASEGT. The CDR3 contains 14 residues. Trimming removed 9 bases from V and 2 bases from J; junction bases left unmatched: 9. CDR3 in amino acids: CASNPATGAYEQYF. The CDR3 bases are TGTGCCAGTAACCCGGCGACAGGGGCCTACGAGCAGTACTTC.

The CDR3 nucleotides are TGTGCCAGCAGCTTAGTTGGGGGGCATTACAATGAGCAGTTCTTC. This translates into CASSLVGGHYNEQFF. This chain links TRBV7-9 with TRBJ2-1; either TRBD1 or TRBD2 may fit D (6 bases each). The CDR3 has 15 amino acids. Trimming removed 1 base at V and 4 bases at J, with 11 bases between. Germline assignment: CDR1 SEHNR and CDR2 FQNEAQ (reference sequence).

This rearrangement joins TRBV11-2 to TRBJ1-5, with 7 positions matching TRBD1. V lost 5 bases to trimming and J lost 3 bases; unmatched junction nucleotides: 7. Germline-derived CDR1 and CDR2 are SGHAT and FQNNGV. The CDR3 contains 15 residues. The CDR3: CASSRGQIFNQPQHF. The CDR3 DNA follows: TGTGCCAGCAGCAGGGGACAGATATTCAATCAGCCCCAGCATTTT.

The rearrangement joins TRBV2 to TRBJ1-5; TRBD1 might be the D (6 bases). This CDR3 spans 14 amino acids. Germline values: CDR1 SNHLY, CDR2 FYNNEI. Deletions cut 5 bases from V and 7 bases from J, with 15 bases between. As DNA, the CDR3 is TGTGCCAGCAGTTACGACGGCGGGGGCCAGCCCCAGCATTTT. This sequence encodes CASSYDGGGQPQHF.

The rearrangement links TRBV19 to TRBJ2-7; 8 bases match TRBD1. The J segment lost 1 base and the V segment lost 9 bases, leaving 8 bases of the junction unmatched. This CDR3 region has 14 residues. Germline CDR1 and CDR2: LNHDA and SQIVND (reference sequence). For the CDR3, the DNA is TGTGCCAGCGGCGGACAGGGAGGATCCTACGAGCAGTACTTC. Translation: CASGGQGGSYEQYF.

CDR3 sequence (DNA): TGTGCCAGCAGTGAATACGCAGGCCTCGGGGAGCAGTACTTC. Its protein is CASSEYAGLGEQYF. The rearrangement joins TRBV6-1 to TRBJ2-7; D unclear. Germline V gene lookup returns CDR1 MNHNS and CDR2 SASEGT. The germline V and J ends were trimmed by 2 bases and 7 bases, with 15 bases remaining between them. The CDR3 totals 14 residues.

CDR3 sequence: CASSYLGELFF. In DNA, the CDR3 is TGTGCCAGCAGTTATCTCGGGGAGCTGTTTTTT. The chain joins TRBV6-5 to TRBJ2-2; no definite D call. CDR3 length: 11 amino acids. Trimming took off 3 bases at V and 7 bases at J, with 3 bases between the two ends. Germline loops: CDR1 MNHEY, CDR2 SVGAGI.

This chain links TRBV5-4 with TRBJ2-1; possibly TRBD2 for D (6 bases). The ends were cut back, 4 bases at V and 10 bases at J, with 9 bases in the middle. This CDR3 is built from 11 residues. Germline lookup yields CDR1 SGHNT and CDR2 YYREEE (reference sequence). CDR3 protein: CASSLGLEQFF. The CDR3 coding sequence is TGTGCCAGCAGCCTTGGACTAGAGCAGTTCTTC.

V gene TRBV5-8 combines with J gene TRBJ1-5; TRBD1 aligns across 8 bases. This CDR3 spans 13 amino acids. Germline-derived CDR1 and CDR2 are SGHTS and YDEGEE. The V segment lost 4 bases and the J segment 5 bases; nucleotides outside the gene matches: 2. The DNA for the CDR3 is TGTGCCAGCAGCGCACAGGGGGATCAGCCCCAGCATTTT. Translation: CASSAQGDQPQHF.

The genes are TRBV14 and TRBJ1-5; 7 nucleotides match TRBD1. This CDR3 contains 14 residues. Germline CDR1 SGHDN, CDR2 FVKESK. With V trimmed by 4 bases and J by 6 bases, 6 bases remained unmatched. The CDR3 spells CASSRQGLSQPQHF. The DNA for the CDR3 is TGTGCCAGCAGCCGACAGGGTTTAAGTCAGCCCCAGCATTTT.

The gene calls are TRBV19 and TRBJ2-3, with unresolved D. CDR1 is LNHDA and CDR2 is SQIVND in the germline V gene (reference sequence). CDR3 length: 14 residues. The V gene lost 4 bases and the J gene lost 1 base, with 9 bases spanning the gap. The CDR3 spells CASSNRKGTDTQYF. CDR3 nucleotide sequence: TGTGCCAGTAGTAATAGGAAGGGCACAGATACGCAGTATTTT.

The V and J genes are TRBV2 and TRBJ2-1; 13 bases match TRBD2. The CDR3 sequence is 14 residues long. V was clipped by 11 bases and J by 6 bases; unmatched bases: 7. Germline lookup yields CDR1 SNHLY and CDR2 FYNNEI. CDR3 residues: CALGGLAGVNEQFF. The CDR3 bases are TGTGCCCTTGGAGGACTAGCGGGGGTCAATGAGCAGTTCTTC.

The chain employs TRBV5-1 and TRBJ2-7, with 10 positions matching TRBD1. CDR3 length: 13 amino acids. The V segment lost 5 bases and the J segment 5 bases; nucleotides outside the gene matches: 4. Germline CDR1 SGHRS, CDR2 YFSETQ. The CDR3 bases are TGCGCCAGCAGACCGGGACAGGGGCACGAGCAGTACTTC. Residues: CASRPGQGHEQYF.

The CDR3 here is CASSLAPGQGYGELFF. The CDR3 nucleotides read TGTGCCAGCAGCTTAGCTCCGGGACAGGGGTACGGGGAGCTGTTTTTT. The rearrangement joins TRBV7-9 to TRBJ2-2; 10 nucleotides agree with TRBD1. With 0 bases clipped from V and 7 bases from J, the junction kept 5 bases outside the gene matches. CDR3 length: 16 amino acids. The germline gives CDR1 SEHNR, CDR2 FQNEAQ (reference sequence).

The rearrangement joins TRBV6-6 to TRBJ2-6, with D possibly matching TRBD2 (5 bases). Germline loops: CDR1 MNHNY, CDR2 SVGAGI (reference sequence). The CDR3 covers 16 residues. V lost 10 bases and J 0 bases, leaving 16 bases between the germline ends. As DNA, the CDR3 is TGTGCCATCGGGATCCGACTTAACTCTGGGGCCAACGTCCTGACTTTC. Protein sequence: CAIGIRLNSGANVLTF.